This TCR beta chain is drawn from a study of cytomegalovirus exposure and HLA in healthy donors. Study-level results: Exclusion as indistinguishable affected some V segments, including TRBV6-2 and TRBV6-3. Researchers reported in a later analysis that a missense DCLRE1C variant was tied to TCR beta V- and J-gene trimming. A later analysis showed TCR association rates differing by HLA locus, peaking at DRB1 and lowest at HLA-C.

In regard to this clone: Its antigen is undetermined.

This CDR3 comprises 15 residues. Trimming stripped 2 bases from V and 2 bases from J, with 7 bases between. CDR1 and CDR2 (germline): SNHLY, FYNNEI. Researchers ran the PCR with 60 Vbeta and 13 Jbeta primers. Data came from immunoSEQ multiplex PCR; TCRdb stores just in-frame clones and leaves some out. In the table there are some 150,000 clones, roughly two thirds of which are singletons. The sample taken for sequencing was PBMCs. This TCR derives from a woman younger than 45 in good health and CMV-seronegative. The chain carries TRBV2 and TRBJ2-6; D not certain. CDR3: CASSEFSPGANVLTF. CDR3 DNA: TGTGCCAGCAGTGAATTTAGCCCTGGGGCCAACGTCCTGACTTTC. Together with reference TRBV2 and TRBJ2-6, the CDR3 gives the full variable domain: EPEVTQTPSHQVTQMGQEVILRCVPISNHLYFYWYRQILGQKVEFLVSFYNNEISEKSEIFDDQFSVERPDGSNFTLKIRSTKLEDSAMYFCASSEFSPGANVLTFGAGSRLTVL.